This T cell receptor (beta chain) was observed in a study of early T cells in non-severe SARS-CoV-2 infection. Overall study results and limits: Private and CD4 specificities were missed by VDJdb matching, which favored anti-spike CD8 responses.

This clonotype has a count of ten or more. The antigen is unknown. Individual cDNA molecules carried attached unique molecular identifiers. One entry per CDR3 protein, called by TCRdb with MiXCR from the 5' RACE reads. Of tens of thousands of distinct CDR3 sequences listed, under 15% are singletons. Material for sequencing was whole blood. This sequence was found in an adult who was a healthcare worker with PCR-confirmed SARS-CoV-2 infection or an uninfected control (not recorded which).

CDR3 region: CASSPEREGLYEQYF. In nucleotides, the CDR3 is TGTGCCAGCAGCCCCGAGAGGGAGGGCCTCTACGAGCAGTACTTC. The V gene is TRBV9, the J gene TRBJ2-7; TRBD2 agrees at 7 bases. The CDR3 is made up of 15 amino acids. Germline CDR1 is SGDLS and CDR2 is YYNGEE. Trimming took 4 bases from V and 3 from J; bases not matched to a gene: 10.